These T cell receptor beta chains were read from a single sample in a study of regulatory T cells in long-lasting Graves disease. TCRdb itself ran the multiplex PCR reads through MiXCR, one entry per CDR3 protein. The repertoire has about 470,000 distinct CDR3 sequences, 20% of them found once; the top ten carry under 9%. This material consisted of peripheral blood mononuclear cells (PBMCs), taken when the disease was refractory, from a patient treated with antithyroid drugs. These receptors were obtained from a female donor with Graves disease. Both conserved end residues are part of each CDR3. The order of the fields is D gene, clone size, V gene, J gene, CDR3 protein, CDR3 DNA. The D gene is left open where the match is weak. Where a row states a size, it is once, few, many or the class of an expanded clone; other rows omit it.

-,many,TRBV6-2/TRBV6-3,TRBJ1-5,CASSASRVGSQPQHF,TGTGCCAGCAGCGCCTCCAGGGTTGGATCTCAGCCCCAGCATTTT
-,few,TRBV27,TRBJ1-2,CASSPRDQVVIGYTF,TGTGCCAGCAGTCCCCGGGACCAAGTTGTAATAGGCTACACCTTC
-,-,TRBV28,TRBJ1-5,CASSPWEGPGNQPQHF,TGTGCCAGCAGTCCATGGGAGGGTCCGGGCAATCAGCCCCAGCATTTT
-,-,TRBV7-3,TRBJ2-1,CASSLYQGWYNEQFF,TGTGCCAGCAGCTTATACCAGGGGTGGTACAATGAGCAGTTCTTC
-,-,TRBV6-5,TRBJ2-7,CASSYSTGYEQCF,TGTGCCAGCAGTTACTCGACGGGCTACGAGCAGTGCTTC
-,many,TRBV6-2/TRBV6-3,TRBJ1-6,CASSFSVAGNSPLHF,TGTGCCAGCAGTTTTTCGGTTGCTGGAAATTCACCCCTCCACTTT
-,once,TRBV29-1,TRBJ2-7,CSVTGRSSYEQYF,TGCAGCGTTACGGGCCGCAGCTCCTACGAGCAGTACTTC
-,many,TRBV11-2,TRBJ2-2,CASSRQTGELFF,TGTGCCAGCAGTAGGCAGACCGGGGAGCTGTTTTTT
TRBD2,-,TRBV2,TRBJ2-7,CASSESGSGSRYEQYF,TGTGCCAGCAGTGAGAGTGGTAGCGGGAGTAGGTACGAGCAGTACTTC
TRBD1,once,TRBV20-1,TRBJ1-5,CSARPPGQGRQPQHF,TGCAGTGCTAGACCTCCGGGACAGGGGCGACAGCCCCAGCATTTT
TRBD2,many,TRBV28,TRBJ2-5,CASSPSGSGKTQYF,TGTGCCAGCAGTCCCAGCGGGAGTGGCAAGACCCAGTACTTC
TRBD1,many,TRBV5-1,TRBJ1-2,CASSAFPLGTGIGGYTF,TGCGCCAGCAGCGCCTTCCCCCTCGGGACAGGGATAGGCGGCTACACCTTC
-,-,TRBV29-1,TRBJ2-3,CSVVALDTQYF,TGCAGCGTTGTAGCTCTGGATACGCAGTATTTT
-,many,TRBV5-1,TRBJ1-4,CASRLGGGPNEKLFF,TGCGCCAGCCGCCTTGGGGGGGGCCCAAATGAAAAACTGTTTTTT
-,many,TRBV7-3,TRBJ1-2,CASSAWKGYTF,TGTGCCAGCAGCGCGTGGAAGGGCTACACCTTC
-,many,TRBV3-1,TRBJ1-2,CASSQSSYGYTF,TGTGCCAGCAGCCAGAGCTCCTATGGCTACACCTTC
-,once,TRBV10-3,TRBJ2-7,CAISESILGNSYEQYF,TGTGCCATCAGTGAGTCGATTCTAGGGAACTCCTACGAGCAGTACTTC
TRBD1,-,TRBV15,TRBJ2-5,CATSSPLDRAEETQYF,TGTGCCACCAGCAGTCCTCTGGACAGGGCCGAAGAGACCCAGTACTTC
-,many,TRBV11-2,TRBJ2-7,CASSGGWGSSYEQYF,TGTGCCAGCAGCGGGGGATGGGGGTCATCCTACGAGCAGTACTTC
-,many,TRBV29-1,TRBJ1-1,CSVEDISNTEAFF,TGCAGCGTTGAGGACATTTCGAACACTGAAGCTTTCTTT
-,few,TRBV5-1,TRBJ1-1,CASSLEGLRTEAFF,TGCGCCAGCAGCTTGGAGGGTTTAAGGACTGAAGCTTTCTTT
TRBD1,many,TRBV12-3/TRBV12-4,TRBJ2-7,CASSPGTGGEQYF,TGTGCCAGCAGTCCCGGGACAGGGGGCGAGCAGTACTTC
-,-,TRBV6-4,TRBJ1-5,CASSAGPGGQPQHF,TGTGCCAGCAGTGCGGGCCCGGGTGGTCAGCCCCAGCATTTT
TRBD1,many,TRBV12-3/TRBV12-4,TRBJ2-5,CASSLDRGPETQYF,TGTGCCAGCAGTTTAGACAGGGGGCCGGAGACCCAGTACTTC
-,many,TRBV7-2,TRBJ2-7,CASSRDRYEQYF,TGTGCCAGCAGTCGGGACCGATACGAGCAGTACTTC
-,-,TRBV10-3,TRBJ2-2,CAISYREAGELFF,TGTGCCATCAGTTACAGGGAAGCCGGGGAGCTGTTTTTT
-,-,TRBV7-9,TRBJ2-7,CASSRRMAYEQYF,TGTGCCAGCAGCCGACGAATGGCCTACGAGCAGTACTTC
-,few,TRBV24-1,TRBJ2-4,CATSDLVDSGPAKNIQYF,TGTGCCACCAGTGATTTGGTTGACAGCGGACCAGCCAAAAACATTCAGTACTTC
-,few,TRBV7-9,TRBJ2-7,CASSSDGHVTYEQYF,TGTGCCAGCAGTAGCGACGGACACGTAACCTACGAGCAGTACTTC
-,many,TRBV7-9,TRBJ2-2,CASSPALPNTGELFF,TGTGCCAGCAGTCCTGCGCTCCCCAACACCGGGGAGCTGTTTTTT
-,few,TRBV15,TRBJ2-7,CATSRSGYEQYF,TGTGCCACCAGCAGATCAGGTTACGAGCAGTACTTC
-,few,TRBV6-2/TRBV6-3,TRBJ2-5,CASRFGGVEETQYF,TGTGCCAGCAGGTTTGGAGGTGTCGAAGAGACCCAGTACTTC
-,-,TRBV20-1,TRBJ1-2,CSASGTANYGYTF,TGCAGTGCTAGCGGGACCGCTAACTATGGCTACACCTTC
TRBD1,few,TRBV19,TRBJ1-5,CASSPRGPGNQPQHF,TGTGCCAGTAGTCCTAGGGGGCCCGGCAATCAGCCCCAGCATTTT